Included here is one T cell receptor (beta chain) sequence, with context. The CDR3 extends over 13 amino acids. Trimming took 0 bases from V and 15 from J, leaving 15 bases between them. Per the germline V gene, CDR1 is SGHAT and CDR2 is FQNNGV. This specimen belongs to a study of blood T cell repertoires in COVID-19. Across the whole study: Specimens from acute and convalescent COVID-19 originated in the United States, Italy and Spain. In each case, the material was cDNA or gDNA derived from T cells, B-cell-depleted T cells, or PBMCs.

In the original analysis: Reference gene primer amplification gave estimated nucleated cell counts. Sequencing was performed with immunoSEQ multiplex PCR; in TCRdb, only in-frame clones are kept and a portion is missing. V and J calls and clone size come straight from that table; D and trimming were deduced from the DNA. The sample shows under 60,000 clones, 87% of them seen only once. The chain carries TRBV11-2 and TRBJ2-1; weak D call: TRBD2 (5 bases). Source material: peripheral blood. The clonotype originates from a human donor with acute or convalescent COVID-19. The donor label of this sample is uncertain. Here the CDR3 reads CASSLDLSGVPFF. DNA of the CDR3: TGTGCCAGCAGCTTAGATCTCTCCGGGGTTCCGTTCTTC. The full variable domain, its missing parts supplied by reference TRBV11-2 and TRBJ2-1, is EAGVAQSPRYKIIEKRQSVAFWCNPISGHATLYWYQQILGQGPKLLIQFQNNGVVDDSQLPKDRFSAERLKGVDSTLKIQPAKLEDSAVYLCASSLDLSGVPFFGPGTRLTVL.